One and the same sample provided the 10 T cell receptor beta chains below, sequenced in a study of T cells in Graves' hyperthyroidism and ophthalmopathy. The CDR3 regions of TCR beta were amplified from RNA transcripts. HTBI primers were used for first-round RT-PCR of the TCR CDR3. TCRdb re-derived calls from the multiplex PCR reads in MiXCR, one entry per CDR3 protein. The table records about 350,000 distinct CDR3 sequences, about 16% of them present only once. Sequenced sample: blood. Source of these receptors: a woman in her sixties with Graves' ophthalmopathy.

The table lists this clonotype with many counts. This chain uses TRBV12-3 or TRBV12-4 with TRBJ1-2; the match to TRBD1 covers 12 bases. V gave up 7 bases and J gave up 9 bases; unmatched junction bases: 9. CDR3 length equals 14 residues. CDR3 coding DNA: TGTGCCAGCACACTGGGACAGGGGGCGCGTAGCTACACCTTC. This codes for CASTLGQGARSYTF.

This clonotype was found many times. The chain employs TRBV20-1 and TRBJ2-7; D unresolved. Germline-derived CDR1 and CDR2 are DFQATT and SNEGSKA (reference sequence). V lost 5 bases to trimming and J lost 0 bases, with 11 bases between them. There are 13 residues in the CDR3. The CDR3 region is CSALRGLSYEQYF. Written as DNA, the CDR3 is TGCAGTGCTTTACGCGGTCTCTCCTACGAGCAGTACTTC.

With respect to this clonotype: At one boundary the junction diverges from the germline segment, which might be a read error. The V and J genes are TRBV14 and TRBJ2-1; perhaps TRBD1 as D (6 bases). There are 17 residues in the CDR3. Germline CDR1 reads SGHDN; CDR2 reads FVKESK. CDR3 sequence reads: CAGSQARGGQLWNEQFF. The DNA of the CDR3 is TGTGCCGGCAGCCAAGCCAGGGGCGGGCAGTTGTGGAATGAGCAGTTCTTC. The full variable domain, completed using reference TRBV14 and TRBJ2-1, is EAGVTQFPSHSVIEKGQTVTLRCDPISGHDNLYWYRRVMGKEIKFLLHFVKESKQDESGMPNNRFLAERTGGTYSTLKVQPAELEDSGVYFCAGSQARGGQLWNEQFFGPGTRLTVL.

This clonotype was seen ten or more times. This sequence joins TRBV13 and TRBJ2-4; 10 bases agree with TRBD1. CDR1 and CDR2 (germline): PRHDT, FYEKMQ (reference sequence). Germline trimming cut 4 bases from V and 6 bases from J; bases unmatched to any gene: 3. This CDR3 region has 14 residues. This CDR3 is CASSSWTGGNIQYF. CDR3 nucleotides: TGTGCCAGCAGCTCTTGGACAGGGGGAAACATTCAGTACTTC.

This clonotype was counted ten times or more. The chain employs TRBV5-1 and TRBJ2-1; 10 bases are a match to TRBD2. V shed 0 bases and J 0 bases; nucleotides not matched to a gene: 15. The CDR3 is made up of 21 amino acids. The germline CDR1 and CDR2 sequences are SGHRS and YFSETQ. CDR3 nucleotide sequence: TGCGCCAGCAGCTTGGTTCTTCTTGGTGGTAGCGGGAGGAACTCCTACAATGAGCAGTTCTTC. This translates into CASSLVLLGGSGRNSYNEQFF.

The sample holds many counts of this clonotype. The rearrangement links TRBV5-1 to TRBJ2-7, with TRBD1 matching over 10 bases. The CDR3 spans 13 residues. Germline assignment: CDR1 SGHRS and CDR2 YFSETQ. V was clipped by 5 bases and J by 7 bases; unmatched bases: 6. The CDR3 nucleotides are TGCGCCAGCAGTTCAGACAGGGGGCTTGAGCAGTACTTC. The encoded protein is CASSSDRGLEQYF.

This clonotype came up many times. The CDR3 coding sequence is TGCAGCGCCGGCGTACGTGGCACAGATACGCAGTATTTT. It yields the protein CSAGVRGTDTQYF. The rearrangement uses TRBV29-1 and TRBJ2-3; D is undetermined. From germline, CDR1 is SQVTM and CDR2 ANQGSEA. The CDR3 spans 13 residues. V was clipped by 7 bases and J by 1 base, with 12 bases between them.

This clonotype was counted a few times. The chain has TRBV24-1 and TRBJ2-1, with 12 positions matching TRBD2. V shed 5 bases and J 7 bases; nucleotides not matched to a gene: 2. The germline V gene encodes CDR1 KGHDR and CDR2 SFDVKD. CDR3 length: 14 amino acids. The CDR3 DNA reads TGTGCCACCAGTGGAACTAGCGGGAGGAATGAGCAGTTCTTC. It yields the protein CATSGTSGRNEQFF.

CDR3 in amino acids: CASSQTGKLAGISYEQYF. CDR3 DNA: TGCGCCAGCAGCCAAACAGGGAAACTAGCGGGTATCTCCTACGAGCAGTACTTC. The chain carries TRBV4-1 and TRBJ2-7; 9 bases are a match to TRBD2. The CDR3 extends over 18 amino acids. CDR1 is MGHRA and CDR2 is YSYEKL in the germline V gene. The junction had 11 bases not matched to a gene; V was cut back by 2 bases and J by 0 bases.

The count of this clonotype is one. Sequence at one end of the junction differs from germline and may be a read error. The V and J genes are TRBV10-3 and TRBJ2-3; TRBD1 matches at 10 bases. The CDR3 is 17 residues long. Looked up from germline, CDR1 is ENHRY and CDR2 is SYGVKD. The CDR3 protein is CASNPRPPGQGTGTQYF. CDR3 coding DNA: TGTGCCTCCAATCCCCGGCCTCCGGGACAGGGGACAGGTACGCAGTATTTT.